The next 27 T cell receptor beta chains were all read from a single sample in a study of regulatory T cells in long-lasting Graves disease. Stated time point: newly diagnosed GD, antithyroid drugs for less than 3 months. From RNA extracted from PBMCs, the TCR library was made. With iRepertoire HTBI primers and Arm-PCR of CDR3 regions, TCR beta libraries were built. TCRdb recomputed calls from the multiplex PCR reads with MiXCR, one row per CDR3 protein. The profile shows roughly 420,000 distinct CDR3 sequences, 16% of them singletons. Another study also made use of these data, one on T cells in Graves' hyperthyroidism and ophthalmopathy.

The source was peripheral blood mononuclear cells (PBMCs), collected at new diagnosis, from a patient treated with antithyroid drugs. The receptors stem from a woman aged 18-35 years with Graves disease.

In its sample, this clonotype was seen many times. The chain combines TRBV7-3 with TRBJ2-1; 8 bases agree with TRBD2. The germline gives CDR1 SGHTA, CDR2 FQGTGA. This CDR3 is 16 amino acids long. The ends lost 5 bases at V and 0 bases at J; junction bases unmatched: 6. CDR3 nucleotides: TGTGCCAGCAGCCTTACGGGGGGGGGCTCCTACAATGAGCAGTTCTTC. Its translation: CASSLTGGGSYNEQFF.

Turning to this clonotype: Since a much larger clone is just one base distant, this may be a read error. The chain's CDR3 is CASSEDPTTYSNQPRHF. As DNA, the CDR3 is TGTGCCAGCAGTGAAGACCCCACCACTTATAGCAATCAGCCCCGGCATTTT. J is TRBJ1-5 and V is TRBV2, with D unclear. The CDR3 is 17 residues long. The germline V gene has CDR1 SNHLY and CDR2 FYNNEI.

A few counts support this clonotype. The chain links TRBV10-2 to TRBJ1-2, with D possibly TRBD1 on 6 matching bases. The germline gives CDR1 WSHSY, CDR2 SAAADI. The CDR3 is made up of 15 amino acids. Between the trimmed V and J ends, which lost 2 bases and 4 bases, there was a span of 14 bases. For the CDR3, the DNA is TGCGCCAGCAGTGAGAAAGGGACATTTTCCTATGGCTACACCTTC. It yields the protein CASSEKGTFSYGYTF.

In this sample, this clonotype turned up many times. The CDR3 protein is CAGGGYEQYF. CDR3 nucleotide sequence: TGTGCCGGGGGGGGATACGAGCAGTACTTC. The chain carries TRBV27 and TRBJ2-7; 7 nucleotides align to TRBD2. CDR1 and CDR2 from the germline V gene are MNHEY and SMNVEV (reference sequence). The CDR3 extends over 10 amino acids. V was clipped by 11 bases and J by 4 bases; unmatched bases: 2.

Turning to this clonotype: A read error is likely, as this CDR3 ends without the conserved phenylalanine or tryptophan. It is unclear where the CDR3 begins or ends on the DNA, so no DNA is shown, and the CDR3 is as TCRdb lists it. This chain connects TRBV3-1 to TRBJ2-5. The CDR3 is made up of 12 amino acids, end residues included. The germline gives CDR1 LGHDT, CDR2 YNNKEL (reference sequence). The CDR3 region is CASSQDRKTEYL.

Remarks on this clonotype: This may be a read error, as it is one base from a much larger clone. The CDR3 spells CASSPTGVEQFF. The CDR3 DNA reads TGTGCCAGCAGCCCGACAGGGGTTGAGCAGTTCTTC. The chain joins TRBV12-3 or TRBV12-4 to TRBJ2-1, with 8 bases that match TRBD1. The CDR3 is made up of 12 amino acids. With 6 bases clipped from V and 9 bases from J, the junction kept 4 bases outside the gene matches.

This clonotype was seen many times. The V and J genes are TRBV27 and TRBJ2-1; 8 bases fit TRBD2. Unmatched junction bases numbered 11, after V lost 5 bases and J lost 2 bases. Germline values: CDR1 MNHEY, CDR2 SMNVEV (reference sequence). The CDR3 is made up of 17 amino acids. In nucleotides, the CDR3 is TGTGCCAGCAGTCCCCGGGGTAGCGGGGTACCCTACAATGAGCAGTTCTTC. This codes for CASSPRGSGVPYNEQFF.

This chain connects TRBV6-2 or TRBV6-3 to TRBJ2-1, with TRBD2 matching over 11 bases. This CDR3 spans 18 amino acids. With 4 bases clipped from V and 5 bases from J, the junction kept 13 bases outside the gene matches. Germline values: CDR1 MNHEY, CDR2 SVGEGT. This chain's CDR3 is CASSFSSSRLAGNNEQFF. CDR3 DNA sequence: TGTGCCAGCAGTTTCAGCTCATCCCGACTAGCGGGGAACAATGAGCAGTTCTTC.

This clonotype was observed at least ten times. The chain carries TRBV11-1 and TRBJ2-7, with 8 bases matching TRBD2. J was trimmed by 5 bases and V by 4 bases; bases with no gene match: 13. Germline CDR1 is SGHAT and CDR2 is FQDESV (reference sequence). The CDR3 runs to 16 residues. In nucleotides, the CDR3 is TGTGCCAGCAGCTCCCGGGCTAGCGGGCAGGACCACGAGCAGTACTTC. The encoded protein is CASSSRASGQDHEQYF. The complete variable domain, with remaining parts taken from reference TRBV11-1 and TRBJ2-7, reads EAEVAQSPRYKITEKSQAVAFWCDPISGHATLYWYRQILGQGPELLVQFQDESVVDDSQLPKDRFSAERLKGVDSTLKIQPAELGDSAMYLCASSSRASGQDHEQYFGPGTRLTVT.

This clonotype was seen more than once but under ten times. The CDR3 DNA reads TGTGCCAGCAGCGTCAGGACAGGGGGACTAACTGAAGCTTTCTTT. Its translation is CASSVRTGGLTEAFF. J is TRBJ1-1 and V is TRBV7-2; TRBD1 aligns across 10 bases. The junction had 8 bases not matched to a gene; V was cut back by 5 bases and J by 5 bases. The CDR3 is 15 amino acids. Germline V lookup: CDR1 SGHTA, CDR2 FQGNSA.

This clonotype was seen ten or more times. The J gene is TRBJ1-5, the V gene TRBV12-3 or TRBV12-4; a weak D match, TRBD1 (5 bases). Trimming removed 6 bases from V and 2 bases from J, with 14 bases in between. This CDR3 contains 15 residues. Here the CDR3 DNA reads TGTGCCAGCAGGGGGGGGGGACGGGGCAATCAGCCCCAGCATTTT. Its protein product is CASRGGGRGNQPQHF.

This clonotype was detected ten times or more. The rearrangement uses TRBV11-3 and TRBJ2-7; TRBD1 matches at 7 bases. With V trimmed by 7 bases and J by 1 base, 7 bases remained unmatched. The CDR3 runs 14 residues. Germline loops: CDR1 SGHNT, CDR2 YENEEA. DNA of the CDR3: TGTGCCAGCAACCCTGGGACAGAATCCTACGAGCAGTACTTC. Protein sequence: CASNPGTESYEQYF.

Ten or more counts support this clonotype. This chain joins TRBV18 and TRBJ2-7, with TRBD2 matching over 10 bases. The J segment lost 3 bases and the V segment lost 1 base, leaving 9 bases of the junction unmatched. The V gene's germline CDR1 is KGHSH and CDR2 LQKENI. There are 17 residues in the CDR3. The CDR3 region has the DNA TGTGCCAGCTCACCACACTCCCCAGCTAGCGGGAGCTACGAGCAGTACTTC. Protein product: CASSPHSPASGSYEQYF.

A few counts support this clonotype. This rearrangement joins TRBV6-1 to TRBJ1-2; D unclear. Germline loops: CDR1 MNHNS, CDR2 SASEGT. The CDR3 has 13 residues. V was shortened by 1 base and J by 1 base, with 4 bases between the two germline ends. CDR3 protein: CASSEGINYGYTF. The CDR3 DNA follows: TGTGCCAGCAGTGAAGGAATTAACTATGGCTACACCTTC.

This clonotype has just a few counts. The chain couples TRBV10-3 to TRBJ2-1; 12 nucleotides line up with TRBD2. The CDR3 is made up of 15 amino acids. V gave up 4 bases and J gave up 4 bases; unmatched junction bases: 2. CDR1 and CDR2 from the germline V gene are ENHRY and SYGVKD. CDR3 residues: CAISGTSGAYNEQFF. DNA of the CDR3: TGTGCCATCAGTGGGACTAGCGGGGCTTACAATGAGCAGTTCTTC.

This clonotype was counted at least ten times. J is TRBJ1-2 and V is TRBV28, with 8 bases identical to TRBD1. CDR3 length: 14 residues. V lost 5 bases and J lost 5; bases outside the gene matches: 7. The germline V gene encodes CDR1 MDHEN and CDR2 SYDVKM. The CDR3 DNA sequence: TGTGCCAGCAGTACAGGGGGTGGATTGTATGGCTACACCTTC. It specifies CASSTGGGLYGYTF.

This clonotype came up many times. The chain combines TRBV20-1 with TRBJ2-3; no firm D call. CDR1 is DFQATT, CDR2 SNEGSKA, per germline (reference sequence). The V end was cut by 3 bases, the J end by 0 bases, with 10 bases between. The CDR3 runs 14 residues. This chain's CDR3 is CSASRRLSTDTQYF. DNA of the CDR3: TGCAGTGCTAGCCGACGACTGAGCACAGATACGCAGTATTTT.

This clonotype was picked up a small number of times. V and J are TRBV3-1 and TRBJ2-2; no definite D call. CDR3 length equals 14 residues. With 1 base removed from V and 7 bases from J, the gap between germline ends came to 10 bases. CDR1 is LGHDT and CDR2 is YNNKEL in the germline V gene (reference sequence). This CDR3 is CASSQGRADGELFF. CDR3 bases: TGTGCCAGCAGCCAAGGACGGGCAGACGGGGAGCTGTTTTTT.

Many counts were recorded for this clonotype. V and J are TRBV20-1 and TRBJ2-3; D might be TRBD2 (5 bases). Trimming removed 3 bases from V and 2 bases from J, with 12 bases in between. The germline CDR1 and CDR2 sequences are DFQATT and SNEGSKA (reference sequence). The CDR3 spans 14 residues. The CDR3 region is CSARDFTNTDTQYF. The CDR3, as DNA: TGCAGTGCTAGGGACTTCACAAACACAGATACGCAGTATTTT.

This clonotype appeared a few times. V and J are TRBV2 and TRBJ2-5; 8 positions agree with TRBD1. The CDR3 extends over 15 amino acids. V lost 6 bases, J lost 2 bases, and 8 bases stayed unmatched. The germline V gene has CDR1 SNHLY and CDR2 FYNNEI. CDR3 protein: CASSATGGRQETQYF. The CDR3 DNA follows: TGTGCCAGCAGCGCTACAGGGGGTCGGCAAGAGACCCAGTACTTC.

This clonotype was seen once. V is TRBV9 and J is TRBJ1-1; 8 bases are shared with TRBD1. Trimming at V came to 4 bases and at J to 4 bases, leaving 15 bases not matched to a gene. Per the germline V gene, CDR1 is SGDLS and CDR2 is YYNGEE. This CDR3 is built from 17 residues. CDR3 DNA sequence: TGTGCCAGCAGCCCAAGTCCCGGGACAGGTTCTGGCACTGAAGCTTTCTTT. This codes for CASSPSPGTGSGTEAFF.

This clonotype was seen ten or more times. This rearrangement joins TRBV28 to TRBJ1-1; possible D gene TRBD1, 5 bases. Per germline, CDR1 MDHEN and CDR2 SYDVKM. V was shortened by 3 bases and J by 4 bases, with 12 bases between the two germline ends. This CDR3 has 14 amino acids. The CDR3 nucleotides are TGTGCCAGCAGTTTTCGAGGGGCCCTCACTGAAGCTTTCTTT. Residues: CASSFRGALTEAFF.

In this sample, this clonotype turned up a few times. The genes are TRBV20-1 and TRBJ2-4; no firm D call. This CDR3 is built from 14 residues. V lost 3 bases and J 1 base, leaving 10 bases between the germline ends. Per germline, CDR1 DFQATT and CDR2 SNEGSKA (reference sequence). The CDR3 nucleotides are TGCAGTGCTAGTTCAGTGGTGGCCAAAAACATTCAGTACTTC. Translation: CSASSVVAKNIQYF.

Ten or more counts support this clonotype. V and J are TRBV28 and TRBJ2-7, with 7 positions matching TRBD1. CDR3 length: 15 residues. Germline CDR1 reads MDHEN; CDR2 reads SYDVKM. Trimming took 7 bases from V and 1 from J; bases not matched to a gene: 10. The CDR3 DNA follows: TGTGCCAGCACCTTGACTACAGGGGTGTCCTACGAGCAGTACTTC. Amino acid sequence: CASTLTTGVSYEQYF.

This sequence joins TRBV12-3 or TRBV12-4 and TRBJ2-7, with D perhaps TRBD1 (6 bases). The CDR3 is 14 amino acids. V lost 5 bases and J lost 3, with 14 bases in between. As DNA, the CDR3 is TGTGCCAGCAGTCGAACGGCAGGGGTCTACGAGCAGTACTTC. Protein: CASSRTAGVYEQYF.

The rearrangement links TRBV5-1 to TRBJ2-2; D ambiguous. The V gene lost 2 bases and the J gene lost 0 bases, with 8 bases spanning the gap. There are 15 residues in the CDR3. Germline CDR1 reads SGHRS; CDR2 reads YFSETQ. The CDR3 bases are TGCGCCAGCAGCTTCACAGAACCGAACACCGGGGAGCTGTTTTTT. It codes for CASSFTEPNTGELFF. Using reference TRBV5-1 and TRBJ2-2 for the parts outside the CDR3, the full variable domain is KAGVTQTPRYLIKTRGQQVTLSCSPISGHRSVSWYQQTPGQGLQFLFEYFSETQRNKGNFPGRFSGRQFSNSRSEMNVSTLELGDSALYLCASSFTEPNTGELFFGEGSRLTVL.

This chain links TRBV19 with TRBJ2-1; 7 nucleotides match TRBD1. The DNA end favors TRBJ2-5, so the J call may be wrong. The CDR3 runs to 15 residues. The V gene's germline CDR1 is LNHDA and CDR2 SQIVND (reference sequence). Written as DNA, the CDR3 is TGTGCCAGTACCCCGGGACAGCATATCCAAGAGACCCAGTACTTC. Amino acid sequence: CASTPGQHIQETQYF.